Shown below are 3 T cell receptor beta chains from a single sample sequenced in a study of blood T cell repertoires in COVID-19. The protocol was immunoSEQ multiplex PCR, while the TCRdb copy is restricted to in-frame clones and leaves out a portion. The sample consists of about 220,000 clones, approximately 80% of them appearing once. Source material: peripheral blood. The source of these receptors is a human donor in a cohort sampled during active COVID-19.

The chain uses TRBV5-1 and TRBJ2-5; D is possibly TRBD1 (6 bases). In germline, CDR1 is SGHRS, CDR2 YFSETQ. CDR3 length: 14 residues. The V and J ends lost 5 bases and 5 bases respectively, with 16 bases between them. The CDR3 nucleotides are TGCGCCAGCAGTCAGGGGACGTCGATGGAGACCCAGTACTTC. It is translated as CASSQGTSMETQYF. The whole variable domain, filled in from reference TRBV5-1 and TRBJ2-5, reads KAGVTQTPRYLIKTRGQQVTLSCSPISGHRSVSWYQQTPGQGLQFLFEYFSETQRNKGNFPGRFSGRQFSNSRSEMNVSTLELGDSALYLCASSQGTSMETQYFGPGTRLLVL.

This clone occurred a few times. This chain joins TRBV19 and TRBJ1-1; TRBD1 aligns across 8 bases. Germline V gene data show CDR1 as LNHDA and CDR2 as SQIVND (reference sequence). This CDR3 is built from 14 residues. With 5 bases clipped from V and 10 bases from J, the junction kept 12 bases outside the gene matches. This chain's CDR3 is CASSSGQAGGTAFF. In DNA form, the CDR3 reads TGTGCCAGTAGTTCGGGACAGGCCGGGGGAACAGCTTTCTTT. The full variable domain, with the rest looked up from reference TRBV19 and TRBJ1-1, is DGGITQSPKYLFRKEGQNVTLSCEQNLNHDAMYWYRQDPGQGLRLIYYSQIVNDFQKGDIAEGYSVSREKKESFPLTVTSAQKNPTAFYLCASSSGQAGGTAFFGQGTRLTVV.

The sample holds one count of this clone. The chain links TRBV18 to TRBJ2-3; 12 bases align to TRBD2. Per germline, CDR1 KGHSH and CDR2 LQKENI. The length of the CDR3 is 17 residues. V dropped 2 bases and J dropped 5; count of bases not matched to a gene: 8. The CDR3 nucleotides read TGTGCCAGCTCACCAAGGCTAGCGGGAGGGCCAGAAGATACGCAGTATTTT. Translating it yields CASSPRLAGGPEDTQYF.